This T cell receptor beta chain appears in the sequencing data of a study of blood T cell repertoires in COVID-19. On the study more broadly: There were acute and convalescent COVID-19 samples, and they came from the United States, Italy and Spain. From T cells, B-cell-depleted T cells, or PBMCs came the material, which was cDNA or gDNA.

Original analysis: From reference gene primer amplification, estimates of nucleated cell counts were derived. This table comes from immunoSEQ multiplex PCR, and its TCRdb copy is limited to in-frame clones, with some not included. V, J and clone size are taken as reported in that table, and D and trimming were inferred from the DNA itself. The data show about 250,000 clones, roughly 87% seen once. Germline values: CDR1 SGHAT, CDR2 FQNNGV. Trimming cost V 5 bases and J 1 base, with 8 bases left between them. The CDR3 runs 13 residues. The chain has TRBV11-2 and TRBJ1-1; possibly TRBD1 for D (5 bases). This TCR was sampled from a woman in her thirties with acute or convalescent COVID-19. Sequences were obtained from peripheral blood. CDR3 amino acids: CASSHGQNTEAFF. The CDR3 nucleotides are TGTGCCAGCAGCCACGGACAGAACACTGAAGCTTTCTTT. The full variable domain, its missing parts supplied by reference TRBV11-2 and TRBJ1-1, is EAGVAQSPRYKIIEKRQSVAFWCNPISGHATLYWYQQILGQGPKLLIQFQNNGVVDDSQLPKDRFSAERLKGVDSTLKIQPAKLEDSAVYLCASSHGQNTEAFFGQGTRLTVV.